This TCR beta chain was profiled in a study of graft-versus-host responses after intestinal transplantation. Study results and limitations: The recipient marrow held GvH clones, and some of them showed up first in ileum or blood.

Germline loops: CDR1 MDHEN, CDR2 SYDVKM. The CDR3 has 14 residues. Between the trimmed V and J ends, which lost 2 bases and 7 bases, there was a span of 15 bases. The repertoire was sequenced with immunoSEQ multiplex PCR; TCRdb's copy has only in-frame clones and lacks some. The repertoire consists of 20,000 to 25,000 clones, with about 92% occurring once and the leading ten covering around two fifths. This clone was observed a single time. As yet, its antigen is unknown. The receptor was derived from a human patient who received an intestinal transplant, so some T cells may come from the graft donor. V is TRBV28 and J is TRBJ2-7, with D uncertain. The material was PBMCs, obtained 262 days after intestinal transplant. CDR3 sequence: CASSLTKWAAEQYF. Here the CDR3 DNA reads TGTGCCAGCAGTTTAACGAAGTGGGCCGCGGAGCAGTACTTC.